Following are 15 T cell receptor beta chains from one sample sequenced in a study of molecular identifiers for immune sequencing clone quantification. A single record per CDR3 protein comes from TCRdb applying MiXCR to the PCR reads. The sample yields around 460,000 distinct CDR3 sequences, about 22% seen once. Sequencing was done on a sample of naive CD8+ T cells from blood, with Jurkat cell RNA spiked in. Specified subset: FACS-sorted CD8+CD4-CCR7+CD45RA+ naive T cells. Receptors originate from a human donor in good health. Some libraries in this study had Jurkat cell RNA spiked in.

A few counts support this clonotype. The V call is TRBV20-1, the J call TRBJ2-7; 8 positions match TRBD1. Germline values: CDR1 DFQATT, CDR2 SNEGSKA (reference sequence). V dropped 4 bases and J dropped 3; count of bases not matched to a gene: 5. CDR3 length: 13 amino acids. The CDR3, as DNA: TGCAGTGCTATTACCGGGACAGGCTACGAGCAGTACTTC. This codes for CSAITGTGYEQYF.

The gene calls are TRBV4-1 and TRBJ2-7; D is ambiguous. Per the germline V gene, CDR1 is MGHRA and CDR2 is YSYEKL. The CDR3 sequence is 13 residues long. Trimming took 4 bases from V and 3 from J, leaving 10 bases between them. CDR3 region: CASSPHINYEQYF. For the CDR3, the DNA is TGCGCCAGCAGCCCACACATTAACTACGAGCAGTACTTC.

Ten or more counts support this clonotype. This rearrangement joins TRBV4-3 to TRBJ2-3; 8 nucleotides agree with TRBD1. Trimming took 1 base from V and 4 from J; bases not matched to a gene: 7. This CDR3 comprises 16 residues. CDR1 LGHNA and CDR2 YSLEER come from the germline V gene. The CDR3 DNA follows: TGCGCCAGCAGCCAAGGGCAGGGGGCGAAGGCAGATACGCAGTATTTT. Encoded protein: CASSQGQGAKADTQYF.

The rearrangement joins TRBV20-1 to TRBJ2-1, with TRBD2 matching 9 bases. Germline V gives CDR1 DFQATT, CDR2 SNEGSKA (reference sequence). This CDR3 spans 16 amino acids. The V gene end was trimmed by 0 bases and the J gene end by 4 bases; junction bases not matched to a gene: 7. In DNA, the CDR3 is TGCAGTGCTAGAGATGTCACTAGCGGGTTTTACAATGAGCAGTTCTTC. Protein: CSARDVTSGFYNEQFF.

Here the CDR3 DNA reads TGTGCCAGCAGTTTGGATCTCAGGGGACAGCCCCAGCATTTT. This sequence encodes CASSLDLRGQPQHF. The chain carries TRBV28 and TRBJ1-5; a weak D match, TRBD1 (6 bases). The CDR3 spans 14 residues. CDR1 MDHEN and CDR2 SYDVKM come from the germline V gene. Trimming pared 3 bases from V and 7 bases from J, leaving 13 bases between.

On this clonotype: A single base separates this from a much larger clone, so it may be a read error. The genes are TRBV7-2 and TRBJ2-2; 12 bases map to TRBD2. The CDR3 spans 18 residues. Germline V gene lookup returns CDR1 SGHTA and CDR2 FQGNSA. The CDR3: CASSLALAGGPNTGELSF. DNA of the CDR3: TGTGCCAGCAGCTTAGCGCTAGCGGGAGGGCCGAACACCGGGGAGCTGTCTTTT.

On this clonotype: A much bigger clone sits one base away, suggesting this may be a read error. CDR3 sequence: CASSFSGFIDTQYF. The CDR3 DNA sequence: TGCGCCAGCAGCTTCAGCGGATTCATAGATACGCAGTATTTT. The chain has TRBV5-1 and TRBJ2-3; maybe TRBD2 (5 bases). The V gene's germline CDR1 is SGHRS and CDR2 YFSETQ. The CDR3 spans 14 residues. Trimming took off 2 bases at V and 5 bases at J, with 12 bases between the two ends.

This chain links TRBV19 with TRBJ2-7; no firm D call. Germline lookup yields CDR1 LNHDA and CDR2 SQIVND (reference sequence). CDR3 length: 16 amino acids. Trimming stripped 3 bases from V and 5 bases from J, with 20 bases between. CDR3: CASSIATRGKDHEQYF. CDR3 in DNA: TGTGCCAGTAGTATCGCCACGCGTGGTAAGGATCACGAGCAGTACTTC.

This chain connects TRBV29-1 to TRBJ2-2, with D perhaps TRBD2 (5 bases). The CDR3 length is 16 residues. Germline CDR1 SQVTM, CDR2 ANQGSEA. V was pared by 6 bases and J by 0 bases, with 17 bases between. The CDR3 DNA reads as TGCAGCGTCGACGAGGGAGTGATACCGAACACCGGGGAGCTGTTTTTT. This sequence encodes CSVDEGVIPNTGELFF.

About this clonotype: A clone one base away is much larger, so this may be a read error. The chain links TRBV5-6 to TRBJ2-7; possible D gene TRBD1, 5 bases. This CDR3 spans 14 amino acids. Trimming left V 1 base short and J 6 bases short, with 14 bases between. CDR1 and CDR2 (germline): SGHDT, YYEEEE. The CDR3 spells CASSLTPARVEQYF. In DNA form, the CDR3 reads TGTGCCAGCAGCTTGACCCCGGCCAGGGTCGAGCAGTACTTC.

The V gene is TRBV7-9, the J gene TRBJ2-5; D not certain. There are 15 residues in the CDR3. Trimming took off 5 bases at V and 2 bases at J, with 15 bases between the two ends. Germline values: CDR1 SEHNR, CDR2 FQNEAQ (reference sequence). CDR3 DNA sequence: TGTGCCAGCAGCCGAGGTGTTGTAGCTCAAGAGACCCAGTACTTC. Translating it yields CASSRGVVAQETQYF.

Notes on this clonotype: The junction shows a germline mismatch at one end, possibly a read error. DNA for the CDR3: TGCAGTGCTAGAGATTCGAATGAGCAGTCCTTC. Protein sequence: CSARDSNEQSF. The rearrangement uses TRBV20-1 and TRBJ2-1; no clear D. In germline, CDR1 is DFQATT, CDR2 SNEGSKA (reference sequence). The CDR3 extends over 11 amino acids.

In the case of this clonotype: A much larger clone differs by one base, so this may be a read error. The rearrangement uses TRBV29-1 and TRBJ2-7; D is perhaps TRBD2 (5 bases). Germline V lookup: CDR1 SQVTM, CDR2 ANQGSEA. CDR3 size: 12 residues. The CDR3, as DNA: TGCGGCGTTGAAACTCGGGGAGCCGAGCAGTACTTC. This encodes CGVETRGAEQYF.

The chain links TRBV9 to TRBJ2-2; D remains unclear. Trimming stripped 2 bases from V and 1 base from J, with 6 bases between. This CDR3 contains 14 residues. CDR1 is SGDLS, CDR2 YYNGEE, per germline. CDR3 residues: CASSVSMNTGELFF. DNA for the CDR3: TGTGCCAGCAGCGTTAGTATGAACACCGGGGAGCTGTTTTTT.

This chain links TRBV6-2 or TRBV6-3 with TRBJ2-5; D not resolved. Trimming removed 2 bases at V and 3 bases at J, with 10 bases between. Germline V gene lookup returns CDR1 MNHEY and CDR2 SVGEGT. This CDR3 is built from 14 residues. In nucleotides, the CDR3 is TGTGCCAGCAGTTACGTGGCAGCCGAAGAGACCCAGTACTTC. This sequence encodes CASSYVAAEETQYF.